This T cell receptor beta chain came from a study of T cell changes during pregnancy in multiple sclerosis (dated by TCRdb to between 2018 and 2021). For the study in its entirety: Changes in the T cell repertoire over the course of pregnancy were examined in this study in women with multiple sclerosis.

Of note for this clone: Its antigen is not yet known. The input lacks base qualities; no much larger clone sits a single base away.

The library came from the immunoSEQ multiplex PCR assay. Not all clones reach the TCRdb copy of this immuneACCESS table, which keeps in-frame sequences only. Checked studies attribute under half of the gap to unresolved V genes and leave the rest unexplained. This sample is represented by tens of thousands of clones; roughly 92% of them were singletons. The ten largest account for less than 3.5% of the sample. The TCR originated in a female donor in good health, enrolled as a control in a pregnancy study. Sequencing used peripheral blood, obtained in the third trimester of pregnancy.

The DNA is TGTGCCAGCAGTGGGACAGGGGGGACTGAAGCTTTCTTT. Its protein is CASSGTGGTEAFF. Recombination connected TRBV6-4 to TRBJ1-1; TRBD1 matches 10 bases in the middle. The germline V gene gives CDR1 as MRHNA and CDR2 as SNTAGT. The V end gives up 4 bases and the J end 5 bases, leaving 1 base in the junction not matched to a gene. CDR3 length: 13 amino acids, cysteine to phenylalanine. Of all the DNA, just the CDR3 is kept, 39 bases in frame from base 1.